The sequence of this T cell receptor beta chain was determined in a study of cytomegalovirus exposure and HLA in healthy donors. PCR employed 60 Vbeta and 13 Jbeta primers. Profiling relied on immunoSEQ multiplex PCR, and the TCRdb table lists in-frame clones only, not all of them. The sample contains under 150,000 clones, over 60% of which appear only once. As to this clone: No antigen is known for it.

Trimming removed 4 bases from V and 6 bases from J, with 19 bases in between. Germline lookup yields CDR1 LNHDA and CDR2 SQIVND (reference sequence). The CDR3 is made up of 16 amino acids. Study conclusions and caveats: Another analysis was done later, and it associated 15,000 or so TCR beta sequences with HLA alleles at 0.05 false discovery rate. It was in a later analysis that TCR association rates were seen to vary by HLA locus, highest for DRB1 and lowest for HLA-C.

Sequenced input: PBMCs. This TCR derives from a man between 18 and 35 years old in good health and CMV-seronegative. The gene calls are TRBV19 and TRBJ2-1, with TRBD2 as a possible D gene (5 bases). The CDR3 region is CASSRAQRGLRNEQFF. The CDR3 coding sequence is TGTGCCAGTAGTAGGGCCCAAAGAGGGCTACGCAATGAGCAGTTCTTC.